The rows below give T cell receptor beta chains drawn from one sample of a study of T cell repertoires in cytomegalovirus infection. No antigens are known for them. Via MiXCR, TCRdb re-called the reads, giving one row per CDR3 protein. The table records about 85,000 distinct CDR3 sequences, 45% to 55% of them present only once. Source: CD8+ T cells from cultured PBMCs, taken from culture after CMV antigen stimulation. All receptors derive from a human donor in good health (CMV status not recorded). Some clones in this sample may be carry-over from other donors' samples. The CDR3 runs from the conserved cysteine through the conserved F or W. A D gene is named only where the DNA matches it firmly. Clone size is given for some rows only: seen once, a few or many times, or a class if the clone is expanded.

clone_size: -
d_call: TRBD2
v_call: TRBV7-3
j_call: TRBJ2-1
cdr3_length: 13
cdr3_nt: TGTGCCAGCGGGGCGGGAGGATATAATGAGCAGTTCTTC
cdr3_aa: CASGAGGYNEQFF

clone_size: -
d_call: TRBD2
v_call: TRBV5-6
j_call: TRBJ2-1
cdr3_length: 16
cdr3_nt: TGTGCCAGCAGCTTGCCGTGGCGGGAGGGCAGCTATGAGCAGTTCTTC
cdr3_aa: CASSLPWREGSYEQFF

clone_size: -
d_call: -
v_call: TRBV7-6
j_call: TRBJ2-3
cdr3_length: 14
cdr3_nt: TGTGCCAGCAGTTTAGCGTCTATGAGAGATACGCAGTATTTT
cdr3_aa: CASSLASMRDTQYF

clone_size: once
d_call: -
v_call: TRBV12-3/TRBV12-4
j_call: TRBJ1-5
cdr3_length: 13
cdr3_nt: TGTGCCAGCAGACCTGGACGCAATCAGCCCCAGCATTTT
cdr3_aa: CASRPGRNQPQHF

clone_size: -
d_call: TRBD2
v_call: TRBV6-5
j_call: TRBJ2-5
cdr3_length: 13
cdr3_nt: TGTGCCAGCAGTTACGGGGGGGGGGAGACCCAGTACTTC
cdr3_aa: CASSYGGGETQYF

clone_size: few
d_call: -
v_call: TRBV11-3
j_call: TRBJ1-1
cdr3_length: 13
cdr3_nt: TGTGCCAGCAGCCTCACAGGGTTCACTGAAGCTTTCTTT
cdr3_aa: CASSLTGFTEAFF

clone_size: -
d_call: -
v_call: TRBV27
j_call: TRBJ1-1
cdr3_length: 13
cdr3_nt: TGTGCCAGCAGTTCAGGGTTTAACACTGAAGCTTTCTTT
cdr3_aa: CASSSGFNTEAFF

clone_size: -
d_call: TRBD2
v_call: TRBV18
j_call: TRBJ2-7
cdr3_length: 14
cdr3_nt: TGTGCCAGCTCGCCAAGGAGCGGGAGTGATGAGCAGTACTTC
cdr3_aa: CASSPRSGSDEQYF

clone_size: -
d_call: TRBD1
v_call: TRBV19
j_call: TRBJ1-2
cdr3_length: 15
cdr3_nt: TGTGCCAGTAGTATCTTGCAGGGGGCATTCTATGGCTACACCTTC
cdr3_aa: CASSILQGAFYGYTF

clone_size: few
d_call: TRBD2
v_call: TRBV6-1
j_call: TRBJ2-1
cdr3_length: 15
cdr3_nt: TGTGCCAGCAGACGGAGCGGGAGAGATAGGGATGAGCAGTTCTTC
cdr3_aa: CASRRSGRDRDEQFF

clone_size: few
d_call: -
v_call: TRBV7-7
j_call: TRBJ2-1
cdr3_length: 15
cdr3_nt: TGTGCTAGCAGCTTAGCGGCGAGTTCCTACAATGAGCAGTTCTTC
cdr3_aa: CASSLAASSYNEQFF

clone_size: -
d_call: TRBD1
v_call: TRBV7-2
j_call: TRBJ1-6
cdr3_length: 14
cdr3_nt: TGTGCCAGCAGCCGCAGGGGGTATAATTCACCCCTCCACTTT
cdr3_aa: CASSRRGYNSPLHF

clone_size: -
d_call: TRBD1
v_call: TRBV6-5
j_call: TRBJ2-5
cdr3_length: 16
cdr3_nt: TGTGCCAGCAGTTACAGGGCAGGGGGTTGGGGAGAGACCCAGTACTTC
cdr3_aa: CASSYRAGGWGETQYF

clone_size: -
d_call: TRBD2
v_call: TRBV4-1
j_call: TRBJ2-2
cdr3_length: 19
cdr3_nt: TGCGCCAGCAGCCAAGGAGGAGGACTAGCGGGGGGAGGTACCGGGGAGCTGTTTTTT
cdr3_aa: CASSQGGGLAGGGTGELFF

clone_size: -
d_call: TRBD1
v_call: TRBV4-1
j_call: TRBJ2-7
cdr3_length: 16
cdr3_nt: TGCGCCAGCAGCCAAGCGTCAGGACAGGGGCCCTACGAGCAGTACTTC
cdr3_aa: CASSQASGQGPYEQYF

clone_size: -
d_call: TRBD1
v_call: TRBV7-6
j_call: TRBJ1-2
cdr3_length: 14
cdr3_nt: TGTGCCAGCACCTCGACCGGGACAGCCGACGGCTACACCTTC
cdr3_aa: CASTSTGTADGYTF

clone_size: -
d_call: TRBD2
v_call: TRBV28
j_call: TRBJ2-1
cdr3_length: 16
cdr3_nt: TGTGCCAGCAGTTTCCCTACTAGCGGGGCGAACAATGAGCAGTTCTTC
cdr3_aa: CASSFPTSGANNEQFF

clone_size: -
d_call: -
v_call: TRBV5-4
j_call: TRBJ2-5
cdr3_length: 13
cdr3_nt: TGTGCCAGCAGCCCTGCGGCAGGATGGACCCAGTACTTC
cdr3_aa: CASSPAAGWTQYF

clone_size: -
d_call: -
v_call: TRBV6-1
j_call: TRBJ1-1
cdr3_length: 14
cdr3_nt: TGTGCCAGCAGTGAACACCGGAGAAGCACTGAAGCTTTCTTT
cdr3_aa: CASSEHRRSTEAFF

clone_size: once
d_call: TRBD2
v_call: TRBV27
j_call: TRBJ2-1
cdr3_length: 16
cdr3_nt: TGTGCCAGCAGTTTATGGCAGACTAGCACCTACAATGAGCAGTTCTTC
cdr3_aa: CASSLWQTSTYNEQFF

clone_size: -
d_call: -
v_call: TRBV12-3/TRBV12-4
j_call: TRBJ1-2
cdr3_length: 17
cdr3_nt: TGTGCCAGCAGTTCGCAAATAGACAGGACGCATAACTATGGCTACACCTTC
cdr3_aa: CASSSQIDRTHNYGYTF

clone_size: -
d_call: -
v_call: TRBV7-8
j_call: TRBJ2-1
cdr3_length: 16
cdr3_nt: TGTGCCAGCAGCAAAGAGATCGCCAGGTCCTACAATGAGCAGTTCTTC
cdr3_aa: CASSKEIARSYNEQFF

clone_size: -
d_call: -
v_call: TRBV6-5
j_call: TRBJ1-5
cdr3_length: 15
cdr3_nt: TGTGCCAGCAGCCCAGTGGGCAGTAGCAATCAGCCCCAGCATTTT
cdr3_aa: CASSPVGSSNQPQHF

clone_size: -
d_call: -
v_call: TRBV12-3/TRBV12-4
j_call: TRBJ2-7
cdr3_length: 13
cdr3_nt: TGTGCCAGCAGTTTCAGGAGGGAGTACGAGCAGTACTTC
cdr3_aa: CASSFRREYEQYF

clone_size: -
d_call: -
v_call: TRBV6-2/TRBV6-3
j_call: TRBJ2-7
cdr3_length: 10
cdr3_nt: TGTGCCAGCAGCTCTGCCGAGCAGTACTTC
cdr3_aa: CASSSAEQYF

clone_size: few
d_call: -
v_call: TRBV7-9
j_call: TRBJ2-7
cdr3_length: 14
cdr3_nt: TGTGCCAGCAGCGCAACGGGATCTTTCTACGAGCAGTACTTC
cdr3_aa: CASSATGSFYEQYF

clone_size: few
d_call: -
v_call: TRBV7-8
j_call: TRBJ2-1
cdr3_length: 16
cdr3_nt: TGTGCCAGCAGCTTAGAGGTCGGGGGGCCATACAATGAGCAGTTCTTC
cdr3_aa: CASSLEVGGPYNEQFF

clone_size: -
d_call: -
v_call: TRBV6-1
j_call: TRBJ1-5
cdr3_length: 14
cdr3_nt: TGTGCCAGCAGTCTGATTCGGGTGAATCAGCCCCAGCATTTT
cdr3_aa: CASSLIRVNQPQHF

clone_size: -
d_call: -
v_call: TRBV28
j_call: TRBJ2-7
cdr3_length: 12
cdr3_nt: TGTGCCAGCAGCCATACGTCGGACGAGCAGTACTTC
cdr3_aa: CASSHTSDEQYF

clone_size: few
d_call: TRBD2
v_call: TRBV27
j_call: TRBJ2-7
cdr3_length: 12
cdr3_nt: TGTGCCAGCACCGGGGGGGGAGGAGAGCAGTACTTC
cdr3_aa: CASTGGGGEQYF

clone_size: -
d_call: -
v_call: TRBV7-8
j_call: TRBJ2-3
cdr3_length: 12
cdr3_nt: TGTGCCAGCAGCGAAGATTCAGGAACGCAGTATTTT
cdr3_aa: CASSEDSGTQYF

clone_size: -
d_call: -
v_call: TRBV6-1
j_call: TRBJ2-2
cdr3_length: 17
cdr3_nt: TGTGCCAGCAGTACCGACAGCCTAGGCCTAATCACCGGGGAGCTGTTTTTT
cdr3_aa: CASSTDSLGLITGELFF

clone_size: -
d_call: -
v_call: TRBV24-1
j_call: TRBJ2-5
cdr3_length: 12
cdr3_nt: TGTGCCACCAGTGATTTTGTGGGGACCCAGTACTTC
cdr3_aa: CATSDFVGTQYF

clone_size: few
d_call: TRBD2
v_call: TRBV28
j_call: TRBJ2-1
cdr3_length: 17
cdr3_nt: TGTGCCAGCATCGGGGCTAGCGGCAGCAGGTCCTACAATGAGCAGTTCTTC
cdr3_aa: CASIGASGSRSYNEQFF

clone_size: -
d_call: -
v_call: TRBV5-5
j_call: TRBJ1-2
cdr3_length: 14
cdr3_nt: TGTGCCAGCAGCCTCAGGACTGGAAACTATGGCTACACCTTC
cdr3_aa: CASSLRTGNYGYTF

clone_size: many
d_call: TRBD2
v_call: TRBV7-6
j_call: TRBJ2-1
cdr3_length: 14
cdr3_nt: TGTGCCAGCAGCTTAGGGGGGGGGTCGGGGGAGCAGTTCTTC
cdr3_aa: CASSLGGGSGEQFF

clone_size: -
d_call: -
v_call: TRBV6-6
j_call: TRBJ2-2
cdr3_length: 16
cdr3_nt: TGTGCCAGCAGTTCCGGGACTGCGGGCTATGTCGGGGAGCTGTTTTTT
cdr3_aa: CASSSGTAGYVGELFF

clone_size: -
d_call: TRBD1
v_call: TRBV11-2
j_call: TRBJ1-2
cdr3_length: 14
cdr3_nt: TGTGACAGCAGCTTGATCAGGGGGACAGAAGGCTACACCTTC
cdr3_aa: CDSSLIRGTEGYTF

clone_size: few
d_call: TRBD2
v_call: TRBV7-9
j_call: TRBJ2-7
cdr3_length: 13
cdr3_nt: TGTGCCAGCAGCTTGGGACTAGCGGACGAGCAGTACTTC
cdr3_aa: CASSLGLADEQYF

clone_size: few
d_call: -
v_call: TRBV7-6
j_call: TRBJ2-1
cdr3_length: 14
cdr3_nt: TGTGCCAGCAGCTTAGGGCAGGTCCACAATGAGCAGTTCTTC
cdr3_aa: CASSLGQVHNEQFF

clone_size: many
d_call: TRBD2
v_call: TRBV7-2
j_call: TRBJ2-1
cdr3_length: 20
cdr3_nt: TGTGCCAGCAGCCTAGCGAGCCTAGCGGGAGGCCGGAGCTCCTACAATGAGCAGTTCTTC
cdr3_aa: CASSLASLAGGRSSYNEQFF

clone_size: few
d_call: -
v_call: TRBV12-3/TRBV12-4
j_call: TRBJ2-7
cdr3_length: 12
cdr3_nt: TGTGCCAGCAGTTTAGAAGGGATCGAGCAGTACTTC
cdr3_aa: CASSLEGIEQYF

clone_size: few
d_call: -
v_call: TRBV6-1
j_call: TRBJ1-5
cdr3_length: 15
cdr3_nt: TGTGCCAGCAGTGAAAACGGATATAGCAATCAGCCCCAGCATTTT
cdr3_aa: CASSENGYSNQPQHF